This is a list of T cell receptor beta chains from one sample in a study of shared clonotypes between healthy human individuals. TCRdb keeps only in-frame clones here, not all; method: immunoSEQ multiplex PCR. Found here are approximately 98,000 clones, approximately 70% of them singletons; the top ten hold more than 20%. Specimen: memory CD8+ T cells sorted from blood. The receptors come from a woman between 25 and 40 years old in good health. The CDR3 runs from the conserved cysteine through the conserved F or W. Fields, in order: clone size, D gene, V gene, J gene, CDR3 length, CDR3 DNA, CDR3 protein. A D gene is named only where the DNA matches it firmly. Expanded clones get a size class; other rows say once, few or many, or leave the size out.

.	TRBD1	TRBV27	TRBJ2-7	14	TGTGCCAGCAAGGGGACAGATAGCTCCTACGAGCAGTACTTC	CASKGTDSSYEQYF
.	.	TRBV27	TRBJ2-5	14	TGTGCCAGCAGTTCACTAGCTAGAGGCGAGACCCAGTACTTC	CASSSLARGETQYF
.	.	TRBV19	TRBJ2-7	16	TGTGCCAGTAGCGGATTCCAGGGCGGGAAAGCCTACGAGCAGTACTTC	CASSGFQGGKAYEQYF
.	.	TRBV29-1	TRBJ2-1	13	TGCAGCGTTGTTCGCCAAACCTACAATGAGCAGTTCTTC	CSVVRQTYNEQFF
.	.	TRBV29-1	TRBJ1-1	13	TGCAGCGTTGTCGAGCGGGGGAACACTGAAGCTTTCTTT	CSVVERGNTEAFF
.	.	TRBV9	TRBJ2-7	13	TGTGCCAGCAGCGTAACGGGTAGTGACGAGCAGTACTTC	CASSVTGSDEQYF
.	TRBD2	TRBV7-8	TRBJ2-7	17	TGTGCCAGCAGCTCACCTGGGACCGGGACTAGGACGTGGGAGCAGTACTTC	CASSSPGTGTRTWEQYF
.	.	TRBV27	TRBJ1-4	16	TGTGCCAGCAGTTCAGGTCTGGTAGGAACTAATGAAAAACTGTTTTTT	CASSSGLVGTNEKLFF
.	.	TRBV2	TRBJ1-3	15	TGTGCCAGCAGAGAAGATGACAGCTCTGGAAACACCATATATTTT	CASREDDSSGNTIYF
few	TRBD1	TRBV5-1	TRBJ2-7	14	TGCGCCAGCAGCGCCACAGGACAGGCCGGCGAGCAGTACTTC	CASSATGQAGEQYF
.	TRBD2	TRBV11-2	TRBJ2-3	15	TGTGCCAGCAGCACGACTAGCGGGACGGCAGATACGCAGTATTTT	CASSTTSGTADTQYF
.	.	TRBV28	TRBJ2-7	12	TGTGCCAGCAGTTTTTTGGGTTACGAGCAGTACTTC	CASSFLGYEQYF
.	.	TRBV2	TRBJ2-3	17	TGTGCCAGCAGCCAAGGGGGAGCGGGACCTTACACAGATACGCAGTATTTT	CASSQGGAGPYTDTQYF
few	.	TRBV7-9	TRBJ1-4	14	TGTGCCAGCAGCCCAGAACTGGTGGGAGAAAAACTGTTTTTT	CASSPELVGEKLFF
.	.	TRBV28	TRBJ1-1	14	TGTGCCAGCAGTTTAGCGGCAGGGTCGGGTGAAGCTTTCTTT	CASSLAAGSGEAFF
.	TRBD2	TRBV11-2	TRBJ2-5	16	TGTGCCAGCAGCTTAGATGGGACTAGCTTCCAAGAGACCCAGTACTTC	CASSLDGTSFQETQYF
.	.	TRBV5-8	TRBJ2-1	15	TGTGCCAGCAGCAGTGGGTTTTGCGGGATATATGAGCAGTTCTTC	CASSSGFCGIYEQFF
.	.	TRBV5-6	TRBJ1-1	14	TGTGCCAGCACCCTGGGTGGGCTTCGCTCTGAAGCTTTCTTT	CASTLGGLRSEAFF
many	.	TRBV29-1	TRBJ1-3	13	TGCAGCGCCTGGTTTGGGACTGGAAACACCATATATTTT	CSAWFGTGNTIYF
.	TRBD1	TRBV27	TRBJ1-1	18	TGTGCCAGCAGTTTATCGAGGGGACAGGGGTCCCCGAACACTGAAGCTTTCTTT	CASSLSRGQGSPNTEAFF
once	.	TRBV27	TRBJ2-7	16	TGTGCCAGCAGTTTATCAGGGACCTTAACTACCTACGAGCAGTACTTC	CASSLSGTLTTYEQYF
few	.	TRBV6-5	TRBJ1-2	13	TGTGCCAGCAGCCTTACAGGGACCTATGGCTACACCTTC	CASSLTGTYGYTF
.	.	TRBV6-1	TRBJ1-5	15	TGTGCCAGCAGTGAGACATTAAACTCTTTCCAGCCCCAGCATTTT	CASSETLNSFQPQHF
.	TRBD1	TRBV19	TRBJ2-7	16	TGTGCCAGTAGTTTAACCGGGACAGGCCCAGCCTACGAGCAGTACTTC	CASSLTGTGPAYEQYF
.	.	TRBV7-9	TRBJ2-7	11	TGTGCCAGCAGTTCAGAGTTTGAGCAGTACTTC	CASSSEFEQYF
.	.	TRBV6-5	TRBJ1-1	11	TGTGCCAGCAGTTCGAACACTGAAGCTTTCTTT	CASSSNTEAFF
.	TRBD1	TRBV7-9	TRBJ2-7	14	TGTGCCAGCAGCTCTACAGGGGACGTCGCCGAGCAGTACTTC	CASSSTGDVAEQYF
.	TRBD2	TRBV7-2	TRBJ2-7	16	TGTGCCAGCAGCCGACCCCCCCTAGCGGGGGCAGGCGAGCAGTACTTC	CASSRPPLAGAGEQYF
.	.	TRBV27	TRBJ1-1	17	TGTGCCAGCACCCAATTCCCTACAGACAGTATTACCACTGAAGCTTTCTTT	CASTQFPTDSITTEAFF
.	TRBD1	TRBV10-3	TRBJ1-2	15	TGTGCCATCAGACCGGGACAGGGGTCGAGTTATGGCTACACCTTC	CAIRPGQGSSYGYTF
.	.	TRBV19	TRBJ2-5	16	TGTGCCAGTAGTGGATCGGGAGTTACGATGAAGGAGACCCAGTACTTC	CASSGSGVTMKETQYF
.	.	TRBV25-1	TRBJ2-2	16	TGTGCCAGCAGTGAATCGGACTTCTCCAACACCGGGGAGCTGTTTTTT	CASSESDFSNTGELFF
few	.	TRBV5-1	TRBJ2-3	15	TGCGCCAGCAGCTCAGGCCAGGGCCACACAGATACGCAGTATTTT	CASSSGQGHTDTQYF